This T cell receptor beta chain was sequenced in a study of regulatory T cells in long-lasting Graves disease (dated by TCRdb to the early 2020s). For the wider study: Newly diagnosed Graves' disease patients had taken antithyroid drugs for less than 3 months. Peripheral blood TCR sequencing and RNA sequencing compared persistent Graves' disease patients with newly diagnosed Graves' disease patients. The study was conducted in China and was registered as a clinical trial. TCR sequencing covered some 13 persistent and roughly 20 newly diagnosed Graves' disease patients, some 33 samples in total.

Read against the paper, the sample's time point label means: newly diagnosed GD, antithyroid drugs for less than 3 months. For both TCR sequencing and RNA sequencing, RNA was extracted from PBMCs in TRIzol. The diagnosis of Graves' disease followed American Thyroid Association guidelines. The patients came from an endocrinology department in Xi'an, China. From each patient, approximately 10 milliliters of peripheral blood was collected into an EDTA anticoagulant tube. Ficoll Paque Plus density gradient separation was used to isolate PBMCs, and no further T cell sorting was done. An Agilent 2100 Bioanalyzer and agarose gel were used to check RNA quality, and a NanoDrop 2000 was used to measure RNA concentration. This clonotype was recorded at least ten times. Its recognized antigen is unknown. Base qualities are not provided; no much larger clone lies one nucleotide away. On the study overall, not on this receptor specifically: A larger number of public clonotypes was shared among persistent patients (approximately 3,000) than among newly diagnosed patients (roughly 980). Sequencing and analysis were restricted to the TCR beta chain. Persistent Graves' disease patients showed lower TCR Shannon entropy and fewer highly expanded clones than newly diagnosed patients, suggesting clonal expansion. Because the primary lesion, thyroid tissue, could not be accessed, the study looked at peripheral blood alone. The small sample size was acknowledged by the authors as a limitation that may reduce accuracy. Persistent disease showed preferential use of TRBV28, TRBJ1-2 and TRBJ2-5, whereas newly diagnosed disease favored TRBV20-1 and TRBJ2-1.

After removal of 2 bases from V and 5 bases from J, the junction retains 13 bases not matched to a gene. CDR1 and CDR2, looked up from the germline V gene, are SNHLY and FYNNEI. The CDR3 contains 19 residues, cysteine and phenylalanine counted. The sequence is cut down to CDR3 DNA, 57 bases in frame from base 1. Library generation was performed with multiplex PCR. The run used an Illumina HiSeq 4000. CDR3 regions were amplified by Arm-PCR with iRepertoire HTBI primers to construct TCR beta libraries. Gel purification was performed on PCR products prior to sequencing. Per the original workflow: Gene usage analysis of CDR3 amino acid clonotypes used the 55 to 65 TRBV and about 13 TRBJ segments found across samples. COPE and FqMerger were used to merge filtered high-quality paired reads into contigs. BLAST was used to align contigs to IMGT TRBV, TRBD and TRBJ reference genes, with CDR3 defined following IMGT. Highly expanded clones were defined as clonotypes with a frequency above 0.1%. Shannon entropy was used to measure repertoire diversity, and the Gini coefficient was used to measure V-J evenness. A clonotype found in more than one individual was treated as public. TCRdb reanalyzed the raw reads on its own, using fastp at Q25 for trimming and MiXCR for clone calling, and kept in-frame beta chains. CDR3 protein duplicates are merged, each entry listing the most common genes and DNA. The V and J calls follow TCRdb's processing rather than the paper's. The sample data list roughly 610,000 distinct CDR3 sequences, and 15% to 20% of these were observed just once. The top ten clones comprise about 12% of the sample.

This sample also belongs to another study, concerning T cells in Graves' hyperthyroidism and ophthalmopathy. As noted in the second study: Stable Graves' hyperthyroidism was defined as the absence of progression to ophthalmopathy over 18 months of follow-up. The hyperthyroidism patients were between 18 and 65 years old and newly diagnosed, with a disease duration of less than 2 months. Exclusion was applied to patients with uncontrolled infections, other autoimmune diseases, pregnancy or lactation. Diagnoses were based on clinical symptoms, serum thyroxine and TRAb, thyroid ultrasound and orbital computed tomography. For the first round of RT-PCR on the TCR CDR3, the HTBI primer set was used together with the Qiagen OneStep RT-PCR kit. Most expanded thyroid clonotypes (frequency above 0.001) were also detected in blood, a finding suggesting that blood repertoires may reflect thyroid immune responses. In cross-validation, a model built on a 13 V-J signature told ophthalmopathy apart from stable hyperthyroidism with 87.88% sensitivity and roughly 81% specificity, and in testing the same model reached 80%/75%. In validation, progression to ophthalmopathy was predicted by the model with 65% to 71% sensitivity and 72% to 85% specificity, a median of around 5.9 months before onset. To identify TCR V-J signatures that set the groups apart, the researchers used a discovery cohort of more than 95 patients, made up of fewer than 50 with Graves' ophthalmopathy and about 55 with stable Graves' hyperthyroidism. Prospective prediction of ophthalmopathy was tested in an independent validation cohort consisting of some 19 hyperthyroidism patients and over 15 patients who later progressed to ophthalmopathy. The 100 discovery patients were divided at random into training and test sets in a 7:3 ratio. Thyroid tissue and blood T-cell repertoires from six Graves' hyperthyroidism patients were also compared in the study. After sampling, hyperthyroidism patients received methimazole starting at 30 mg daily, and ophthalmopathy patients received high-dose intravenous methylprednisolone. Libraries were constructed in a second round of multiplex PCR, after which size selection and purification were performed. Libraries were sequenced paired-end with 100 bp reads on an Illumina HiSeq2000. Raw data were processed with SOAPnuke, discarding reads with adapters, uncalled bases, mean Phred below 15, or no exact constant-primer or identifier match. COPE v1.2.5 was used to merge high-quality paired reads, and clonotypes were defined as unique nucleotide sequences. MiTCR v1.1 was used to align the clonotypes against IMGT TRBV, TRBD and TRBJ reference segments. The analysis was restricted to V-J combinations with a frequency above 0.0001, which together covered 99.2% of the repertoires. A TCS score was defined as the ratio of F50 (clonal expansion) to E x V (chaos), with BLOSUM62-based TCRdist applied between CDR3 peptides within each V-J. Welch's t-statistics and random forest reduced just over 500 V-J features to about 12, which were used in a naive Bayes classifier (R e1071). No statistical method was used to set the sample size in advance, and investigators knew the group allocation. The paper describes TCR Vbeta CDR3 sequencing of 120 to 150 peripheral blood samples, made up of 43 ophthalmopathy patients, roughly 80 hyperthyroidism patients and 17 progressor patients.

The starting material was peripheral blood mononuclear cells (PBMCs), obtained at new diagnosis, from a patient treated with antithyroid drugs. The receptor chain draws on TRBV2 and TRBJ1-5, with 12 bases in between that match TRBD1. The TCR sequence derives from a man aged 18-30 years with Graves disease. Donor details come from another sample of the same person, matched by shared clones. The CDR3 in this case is CASSELIGTGGDRHQPQHF. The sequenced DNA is TGTGCCAGCAGTGAATTGATCGGGACAGGGGGCGACCGTCATCAGCCCCAGCATTTT.